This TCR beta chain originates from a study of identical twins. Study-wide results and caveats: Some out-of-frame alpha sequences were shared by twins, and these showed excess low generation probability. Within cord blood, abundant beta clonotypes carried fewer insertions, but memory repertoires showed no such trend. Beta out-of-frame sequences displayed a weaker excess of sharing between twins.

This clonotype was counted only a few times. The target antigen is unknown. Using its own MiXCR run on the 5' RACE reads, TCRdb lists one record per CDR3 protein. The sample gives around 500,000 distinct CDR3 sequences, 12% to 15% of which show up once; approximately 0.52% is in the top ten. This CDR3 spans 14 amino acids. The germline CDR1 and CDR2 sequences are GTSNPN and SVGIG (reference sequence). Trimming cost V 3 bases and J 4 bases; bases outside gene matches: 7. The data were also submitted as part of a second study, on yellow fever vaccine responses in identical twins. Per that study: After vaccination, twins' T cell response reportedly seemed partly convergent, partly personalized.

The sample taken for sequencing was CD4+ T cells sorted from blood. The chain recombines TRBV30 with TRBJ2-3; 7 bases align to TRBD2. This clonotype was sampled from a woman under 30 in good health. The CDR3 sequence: CAWRLASGPDTQYF. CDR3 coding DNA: TGTGCCTGGAGACTAGCGAGTGGCCCAGATACGCAGTATTTT.